These 26 T cell receptor beta chains came from one sample sequenced in a study of cytomegalovirus exposure and HLA in healthy donors. Sequenced by immunoSEQ multiplex PCR; TCRdb stores in-frame clones only, minus some. The sample holds some 150,000 clones, 94% seen once. Sequenced material: PBMCs. The receptors originated from a man between 18 and 35 years old in good health and CMV-seropositive.

The J gene is TRBJ2-1, the V gene TRBV5-1, with a weak D call TRBD2 (6 bases). From germline, CDR1 is SGHRS and CDR2 YFSETQ. The V gene lost 1 base and the J gene lost 5 bases, with 10 bases spanning the gap. This CDR3 spans 14 amino acids. CDR3 in amino acids: CASSLLRLDNEQFF. Here the CDR3 DNA reads TGCGCCAGCAGCTTGTTGAGACTAGACAATGAGCAGTTCTTC.

The V gene is TRBV7-9, the J gene TRBJ1-2; 9 bases fit TRBD1. The trim removed 5 bases at V and 4 bases at J, leaving 2 bases unmatched. The CDR3 length is 13 residues. Germline CDR1 is SEHNR and CDR2 is FQNEAQ (reference sequence). The CDR3 region is CASSQGQGYGYTF. The DNA for the CDR3 is TGTGCCAGCAGCCAGGGACAGGGCTATGGCTACACCTTC.

The chain couples TRBV27 to TRBJ2-2; the D gene is possibly TRBD2 (5 bases). Trimming took off 6 bases at V and 3 bases at J, with 17 bases between the two ends. The CDR3 is made up of 16 amino acids. CDR1 is MNHEY and CDR2 is SMNVEV in the germline V gene (reference sequence). This CDR3 is CASSITPSGHTGELFF. As DNA, the CDR3 is TGTGCCAGCAGCATAACGCCCAGCGGACACACCGGGGAGCTGTTTTTT.

The chain joins TRBV15 to TRBJ1-2; D remains ambiguous. The CDR3 contains 16 residues. CDR1 is LNHNV, CDR2 YYDKDF, per germline (reference sequence). V lost 0 bases to trimming and J lost 2 bases, with 13 bases between them. The CDR3 sequence is CATSREKTFTNYGYTF. The CDR3 DNA reads as TGTGCCACCAGCAGAGAGAAGACATTTACGAACTATGGCTACACCTTC.

V is TRBV5-6 and J is TRBJ2-7; no clear D. Deletions cut 0 bases from V and 2 bases from J, with 6 bases between. Germline-derived CDR1 and CDR2 are SGHDT and YYEEEE. The CDR3 loop spans 13 amino acids. The chain's CDR3 is CASSLGSTYEQYF. CDR3 nucleotides: TGTGCCAGCAGCTTGGGGTCTACCTACGAGCAGTACTTC.

The chain is built from TRBV7-9 and TRBJ2-2; D possibly corresponds to TRBD1 (5 bases). The CDR3 contains 16 residues. The V gene lost 1 base and the J gene lost 6 bases, with 15 bases spanning the gap. The germline CDR1 and CDR2 sequences are SEHNR and FQNEAQ (reference sequence). In DNA form, the CDR3 reads TGTGCCAGCAGCTTAGGTTGGATCTCAGGGCCCGGGGAGCTGTTTTTT. It is translated as CASSLGWISGPGELFF.

The gene calls are TRBV7-8 and TRBJ2-7; D is ambiguous. CDR1 and CDR2 (germline): SGHVS, FQNEAQ. The V and J ends lost 5 bases and 3 bases respectively, with 20 bases between them. This CDR3 region has 16 residues. The CDR3 here is CASSPHWLSPGYEQYF. The CDR3 DNA reads TGTGCCAGCAGCCCGCACTGGTTAAGCCCCGGCTACGAGCAGTACTTC.

Written as DNA, the CDR3 is TGTGCCAGCTCACCGCTAGCGGGAGCCGGGGAGCTGTTTTTT. Encoded protein: CASSPLAGAGELFF. The rearrangement uses TRBV18 and TRBJ2-2; TRBD2 aligns across 10 bases. V shed 3 bases, J shed 6 bases, and the junction held 1 base outside the gene matches. Germline CDR1 and CDR2: KGHSH and LQKENI. CDR3 length: 14 residues. The variable domain in full, completed from reference TRBV18 and TRBJ2-2, reads NAGVMQNPRHLVRRRGQEARLRCSPMKGHSHVYWYRQLPEEGLKFMVYLQKENIIDESGMPKERFSAEFPKEGPSILRIQQVVRGDSAAYFCASSPLAGAGELFFGEGSRLTVL.

This rearrangement joins TRBV29-1 to TRBJ2-3; TRBD2 is a possible D gene (5 bases). V was shortened by 5 bases and J by 2 bases, with 14 bases between the two germline ends. The germline gives CDR1 SQVTM, CDR2 ANQGSEA. This CDR3 spans 14 amino acids. The CDR3 DNA reads TGCAGCGTTTGTCTAGCCGAGCACACAGATACGCAGTATTTT. Encoded protein: CSVCLAEHTDTQYF.

The J gene is TRBJ2-7, the V gene TRBV2, with 9 bases aligning to TRBD1. The V gene's germline CDR1 is SNHLY and CDR2 FYNNEI. With V trimmed by 1 base and J by 5 bases, 3 bases remained unmatched. This CDR3 region has 14 residues. CDR3 protein: CASSEDRGLDEQYF. DNA for the CDR3: TGTGCCAGCAGTGAAGACAGGGGGCTGGACGAGCAGTACTTC.

The chain employs TRBV27 and TRBJ1-1, with TRBD1 identical over 9 bases. CDR3 length: 14 amino acids. Germline lookup yields CDR1 MNHEY and CDR2 SMNVEV (reference sequence). V lost 5 bases and J lost 5; bases outside the gene matches: 6. The DNA for the CDR3 is TGTGCCAGCAGTGCCGGGACAGGGTGGACTGAAGCTTTCTTT. This encodes CASSAGTGWTEAFF.

Comments on this clone: Additional DNA sequences in this sample encode the identical CDR3. This chain uses TRBV6-4 with TRBJ1-5; 8 bases match TRBD1. J lost 6 bases, V lost 6 bases, and 4 bases had no gene match. Germline-derived CDR1 and CDR2 are MRHNA and SNTAGT. This CDR3 region has 13 residues. The CDR3 loop is CASSPDRAQPQHF. The DNA of the CDR3 is TGTGCCAGCAGCCCGGACAGGGCTCAGCCCCAGCATTTT.

The rearrangement uses TRBV10-3 and TRBJ1-2; D unclear. Germline V gives CDR1 ENHRY, CDR2 SYGVKD. Trimming took 4 bases from V and 0 from J, leaving 9 bases between them. The CDR3 covers 14 residues. CDR3 bases: TGTGCCATCAGTGGGACTGACTCTAACTATGGCTACACCTTC. Encoded protein: CAISGTDSNYGYTF.

The chain links TRBV11-2 to TRBJ2-7; maybe TRBD2 (6 bases). The CDR3 has 14 residues. V lost 5 bases and J 6 bases, leaving 17 bases between the germline ends. The germline V gene has CDR1 SGHAT and CDR2 FQNNGV. CDR3 protein: CASSRDGTSSEQYF. CDR3 nucleotide sequence: TGTGCCAGCAGCAGAGATGGGACTTCTTCCGAGCAGTACTTC.

CDR3 region: CASSLPGSYGYTF. Written as DNA, the CDR3 is TGTGCCAGCAGCTTACCGGGGTCCTATGGCTACACCTTC. The chain links TRBV5-8 to TRBJ1-2; unclear D gene. In germline, CDR1 is SGHTS, CDR2 YDEGEE. Trimming took off 2 bases at V and 4 bases at J, with 9 bases between the two ends. The CDR3 consists of 13 residues. Full variable domain (missing parts from reference TRBV5-8 and TRBJ1-2): EAGVTQSPTHLIKTRGQQATLRCSPISGHTSVYWYQQALGLGLQFLLWYDEGEERNRGNFPPRFSGRQFPNYSSELNVNALELEDSALYLCASSLPGSYGYTFGSGTRLTVV.

The chain couples TRBV27 to TRBJ2-7, with 7 bases fitting TRBD1. The CDR3 is 15 residues long. CDR1 and CDR2 from the germline V gene are MNHEY and SMNVEV (reference sequence). The J segment lost 1 base and the V segment lost 2 bases, leaving 5 bases of the junction unmatched. For the CDR3, the DNA is TGTGCCAGCAGTTTACTACAGGGGAGATCCTACGAGCAGTACTTC. Amino acid sequence: CASSLLQGRSYEQYF.

This clone was counted a single time. This CDR3 is CASPHGQENTEAFF. For the CDR3, the DNA is TGTGCCAGCCCCCATGGGCAGGAAAACACTGAAGCTTTCTTT. This chain uses TRBV7-9 with TRBJ1-1; D not certain. Trimming shortened V by 8 bases and J by 2 bases, and 15 bases separated the two germline ends. The germline V gene encodes CDR1 SEHNR and CDR2 FQNEAQ (reference sequence). The CDR3 length is 14 residues. Variable domain in full (rest from reference TRBV7-9 and TRBJ1-1): DTGVSQNPRHKITKRGQNVTFRCDPISEHNRLYWYRQTLGQGPEFLTYFQNEAQLEKSRLLSDRFSAERPKGSFSTLEIQRTEQGDSAMYLCASPHGQENTEAFFGQGTRLTVV.

This chain connects TRBV11-2 to TRBJ2-4; TRBD2 is a possible D gene (5 bases). The CDR3 totals 14 residues. Germline V gives CDR1 SGHAT, CDR2 FQNNGV. V was pared by 5 bases and J by 15 bases, with 23 bases between. CDR3 sequence: CASSPAGLREFRYF. CDR3 DNA sequence: TGTGCCAGCAGCCCGGCGGGCCTAAGAGAATTCAGGTACTTC.

This clone appeared once. The rearrangement links TRBV5-8 to TRBJ1-4; perhaps TRBD1 as D (5 bases). Trimming took off 4 bases at V and 4 bases at J, with 11 bases between the two ends. This CDR3 comprises 14 residues. Germline V gene lookup returns CDR1 SGHTS and CDR2 YDEGEE. CDR3 sequence: CASSPDTYNEKLFF. The CDR3 DNA is TGTGCCAGCAGCCCGGACACCTATAATGAAAAACTGTTTTTT. Full variable domain (outside the CDR3, taken from reference TRBV5-8 and TRBJ1-4): EAGVTQSPTHLIKTRGQQATLRCSPISGHTSVYWYQQALGLGLQFLLWYDEGEERNRGNFPPRFSGRQFPNYSSELNVNALELEDSALYLCASSPDTYNEKLFFGSGTQLSVL.

This clone was found a few times. The chain links TRBV29-1 to TRBJ1-2, with 7 positions matching TRBD1. CDR1 is SQVTM, CDR2 ANQGSEA, per germline. After removal of 3 bases from V and 5 bases from J, the junction contained 15 bases not matched to a gene. This CDR3 has 16 amino acids. The CDR3 nucleotides read TGCAGCGTTGATGGTCGCCCAGGGGGTAGTTATTATGGCTACACCTTC. This gives the protein CSVDGRPGGSYYGYTF.

The V and J genes are TRBV7-2 and TRBJ2-7; 8 nucleotides line up with TRBD2. The CDR3 extends over 17 amino acids. J lost 7 bases, V lost 5 bases, and 19 bases had no gene match. Germline CDR1 reads SGHTA; CDR2 reads FQGNSA. The CDR3 region is CASSLNPGGAGGREQYF. The CDR3 coding sequence is TGTGCCAGCAGCCTAAACCCCGGGGGGGCGGGAGGAAGGGAGCAGTACTTC.

V gene TRBV5-1 combines with J gene TRBJ1-1; maybe TRBD1 (5 bases). Trimming left V 0 bases short and J 4 bases short, with 13 bases between. The CDR3 loop spans 15 amino acids. The germline gives CDR1 SGHRS, CDR2 YFSETQ. As DNA, the CDR3 is TGCGCCAGCAGCTTGGGGAGGGGTCATGTCACTGAAGCTTTCTTT. Protein product: CASSLGRGHVTEAFF.

This chain links TRBV5-1 with TRBJ2-3, with TRBD2 as a possible D gene (5 bases). V was trimmed by 2 bases and J by 1 base, leaving 14 bases between them. Germline CDR1 SGHRS, CDR2 YFSETQ. The CDR3 sequence is 16 residues long. CDR3 region: CASSFSGELGTDTQYF. The CDR3, as DNA: TGCGCCAGCAGCTTCTCCGGGGAGTTGGGCACAGATACGCAGTATTTT.

The chain links TRBV6-5 to TRBJ2-3; D may be TRBD2 (6 bases). Trimming pared 0 bases from V and 11 bases from J, leaving 18 bases between. CDR3 size: 15 residues. Germline V gene lookup returns CDR1 MNHEY and CDR2 SVGAGI. CDR3: CASSYSRRVAGEQYF. The DNA of the CDR3 is TGTGCCAGCAGTTACTCCCGGAGGGTGGCGGGCGAGCAGTATTTT.

The sample holds one count of this clone. The chain links TRBV4-1 to TRBJ2-4, with 7 bases identical to TRBD1. CDR1 is MGHRA, CDR2 YSYEKL, per germline. With 1 base clipped from V and 8 bases from J, the junction kept 5 bases outside the gene matches. The CDR3 sequence is 14 residues long. Written as DNA, the CDR3 is TGCGCCAGCAGCCAAGGGGGACAGATATACATTCAGTACTTC. Amino acids: CASSQGGQIYIQYF.

This sequence joins TRBV10-3 and TRBJ1-1; TRBD1 matches 11 bases. CDR1 and CDR2 from the germline V gene are ENHRY and SYGVKD. With V trimmed by 7 bases and J by 4 bases, 8 bases remained unmatched. This CDR3 is 15 amino acids long. The DNA of the CDR3 is TGTGCCATCACCGGACAGGGGGCTGGTACCACTGAAGCTTTCTTT. This codes for CAITGQGAGTTEAFF.